The 9 T cell receptor beta chains listed next were all sequenced from one sample in a study of cytomegalovirus exposure and HLA in healthy donors. This PCR relied on a set of 60 Vbeta primers and 13 Jbeta primers. Some clones are missing from TCRdb's copy, which holds only in-frame ones; the method was immunoSEQ multiplex PCR. The profile covers some 160,000 clones, with around 81% appearing a single time and 4.5% to 6% taken by the ten largest. The sample comprised PBMCs. The source of these receptors is a man aged 35 to 55 in good health and CMV-seronegative.

The chain uses TRBV7-6 and TRBJ1-1; 8 nucleotides agree with TRBD1. This CDR3 is 15 amino acids long. V trimming: 5 bases; J trimming: 1 base; junction bases outside the gene matches: 6. Germline assignment: CDR1 SGHVS and CDR2 FNYEAQ. The CDR3 loop reads CASSPGTGANTEAFF. As DNA, the CDR3 is TGTGCCAGCAGCCCGGGGACAGGAGCGAACACTGAAGCTTTCTTT.

The rearrangement links TRBV29-1 to TRBJ2-3; TRBD1 might be the D (6 bases). V was cut by 6 bases and J by 3 bases, with 16 bases left in between. Looked up from germline, CDR1 is SQVTM and CDR2 is ANQGSEA. CDR3 length: 14 amino acids. The chain's CDR3 is CSVSGQFGTDTQYF. CDR3 nucleotides: TGCAGCGTGAGTGGACAGTTCGGGACAGATACGCAGTATTTT.

The sample holds one count of this clone. V is TRBV9 and J is TRBJ2-1; no clear D gene. The CDR3 has 13 residues. V was pared by 2 bases and J by 4 bases, with 7 bases between. CDR1 and CDR2 (germline): SGDLS, YYNGEE. The CDR3 DNA sequence: TGTGCCAGCAGCGTCGAACAATACAATGAGCAGTTCTTC. Its translation is CASSVEQYNEQFF. Variable domain in full (rest from reference TRBV9 and TRBJ2-1): DSGVTQTPKHLITATGQRVTLRCSPRSGDLSVYWYQQSLDQGLQFLIQYYNGEERAKGNILERFSAQQFPDLHSELNLSSLELGDSALYFCASSVEQYNEQFFGPGTRLTVL.

This chain joins TRBV28 and TRBJ2-2, with 9 bases aligning to TRBD2. Germline V CDR1 and CDR2: MDHEN, SYDVKM. The CDR3 spans 15 residues. The trim removed 7 bases at V and 1 base at J, leaving 4 bases unmatched. The DNA of the CDR3 is TGTGCCAGCATCAGCGGGGGGCGGAACACCGGGGAGCTGTTTTTT. Its protein is CASISGGRNTGELFF.

This chain joins TRBV7-2 and TRBJ2-2; tentatively, D is TRBD1 (6 bases). V was cut by 5 bases and J by 0 bases, with 13 bases left in between. Germline V gene lookup returns CDR1 SGHTA and CDR2 FQGNSA. CDR3 size: 16 residues. The CDR3 spells CASSPIGTPNTGELFF. As DNA, the CDR3 is TGTGCCAGCAGCCCCATCGGGACACCGAACACCGGGGAGCTGTTTTTT.

The chain is built from TRBV4-3 and TRBJ2-7; no firm D call. V lost 1 base, J lost 1 base, and 8 bases lay in between. This CDR3 region has 14 residues. CDR1 and CDR2 from the germline V gene are LGHNA and YSLEER. CDR3 protein: CASSQGQWSYEQYF. The DNA for the CDR3 is TGCGCCAGCAGCCAAGGTCAGTGGTCCTACGAGCAGTACTTC.

This clone was detected once. This chain uses TRBV2 with TRBJ2-7; 7 bases fit TRBD1. The germline V gene has CDR1 SNHLY and CDR2 FYNNEI. With 5 bases clipped from V and 2 bases from J, the junction kept 9 bases outside the gene matches. This CDR3 is 15 amino acids long. The CDR3 DNA reads as TGTGCCAGCAGTACCGACAGGGTGGGACCCTACGAGCAGTACTTC. Amino acid sequence: CASSTDRVGPYEQYF.

The chain has TRBV19 and TRBJ2-5, with a possible D match to TRBD1 (5 bases). Germline V lookup: CDR1 LNHDA, CDR2 SQIVND (reference sequence). V lost 4 bases and J lost 5, with 8 bases in between. The CDR3 sequence is 12 residues long. The CDR3 is CASSTGMETQYF. The CDR3 DNA follows: TGTGCCAGTAGTACAGGGATGGAGACCCAGTACTTC.

With respect to this clone: Its ends do not fully match the called genes, so a read error is possible. This sequence joins TRBV7-9 and TRBJ2-7; 7 bases match TRBD1. The CDR3 is 15 residues long. CDR1 is SEHNR, CDR2 FQNEAQ, per germline (reference sequence). The CDR3 loop is CSSSLVEQGSYEQYF. The CDR3 DNA reads as TGTTCCAGCAGCTTAGTCGAACAGGGGTCCTACGAGCAGTACTTC.